What follows describes a single TCR beta chain. Its antigen is as yet unknown. This sample is drawn from a study of blood T cells in healthy people across ages. Total RNA, at least 5 micrograms per sample, was extracted from PBMCs. A second roughly 7 to 12 cycle PCR used barcoded and J-beta primers. The template-switch adaptor, which had 12 random nucleotides, put a tag on each cDNA molecule. TCRdb re-analysed the 5' RACE reads in MiXCR, keeping a single row per CDR3 protein. Of fewer than 900,000 distinct CDR3 sequences listed, about 42% are singletons. Per the germline V gene, CDR1 is SGDLS and CDR2 is YYNGEE. This CDR3 is 16 amino acids long. Trimming removed 0 bases from V and 8 bases from J, with 17 bases in between. Study-wide findings and caveats: In long-lived donors, naive CD4+ cell counts and diversity exceeded those of aged donors. The unknown donor CMV status may have confounded expanded clonotype changes.

This TCR came from a woman aged 60-70 years in good health. V usage is TRBV9 and J usage is TRBJ1-4; perhaps TRBD1 as D (6 bases). The sample consisted of blood. The CDR3 bases are TGTGCCAGCAGCGTAGGGACGGGGGCAAAGGCCGAAAAACTGTTTTTT. Translated, it gives CASSVGTGAKAEKLFF.